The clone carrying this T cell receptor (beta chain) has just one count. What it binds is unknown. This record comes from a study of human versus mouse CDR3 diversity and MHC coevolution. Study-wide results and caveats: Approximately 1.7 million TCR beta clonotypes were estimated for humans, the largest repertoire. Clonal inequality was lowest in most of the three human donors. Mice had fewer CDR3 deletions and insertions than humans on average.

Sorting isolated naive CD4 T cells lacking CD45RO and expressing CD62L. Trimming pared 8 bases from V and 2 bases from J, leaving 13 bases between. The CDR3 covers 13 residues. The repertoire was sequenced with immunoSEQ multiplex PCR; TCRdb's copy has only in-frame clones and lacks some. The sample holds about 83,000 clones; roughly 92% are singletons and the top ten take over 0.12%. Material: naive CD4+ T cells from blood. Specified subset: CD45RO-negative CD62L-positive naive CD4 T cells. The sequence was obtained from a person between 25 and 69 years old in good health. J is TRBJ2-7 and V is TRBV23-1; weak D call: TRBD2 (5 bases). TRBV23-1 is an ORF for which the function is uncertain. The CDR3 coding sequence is TGCGCCAGCCCCACGGCACTAGCCTACGAGCAGTACTTC. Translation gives CASPTALAYEQYF.